This entry describes one TCR beta chain. The specificity of this receptor is unknown. It has no much larger one-base neighbor in the sample; base qualities were not kept. Healthy HIV-negative adults with no recently reported acute infections or vaccinations were included as donors. Every donor was a Caucasian adult living in Nashville, Tennessee, USA. For unsorted samples, tens of millions of PBMCs were counted, and genomic DNA was extracted using the QIAamp DNA Blood Mini kit. Blood was collected by leukapheresis, and PBMCs were isolated by Ficoll-Histopaque density gradient centrifugation and then cryopreserved in liquid nitrogen vapor phase. The data originate from a study of shared clonotypes between healthy human individuals (dated by TCRdb to the early 2020s). A note on the overall study: A few men and a couple of women, aged 18 to 49 years, made up the cohort. Leukapheresis yielded between about 0.94 and 9 billion PBMCs per donor. Different laboratories and diverse techniques were used to prepare libraries and sequence TCR repertoires, to increase sequencing depth and limit assay-specific biases. Blood TCR repertoires of about five healthy adults were deeply sequenced to estimate repertoire size and the extent of clonotype sharing between individuals. The study at large found these results: Sampling was limited to blood, and TCR repertoires in tissue likely differ from TCR repertoires in blood. Pairwise subsampling indicated that sequencing depth was expected to affect the degree of clonotype sharing among donors. The small number of donors limited the genetic and exposure-history diversity represented.

Trimming costs V 5 bases and J 7 bases, and their ends lie 16 bases apart. The CDR3 covers 14 residues, taking in both the cysteine and the phenylalanine. Only the CDR3 region is kept as DNA, spanning 42 bases read in frame from base 1. According to the germline V gene, CDR1 reads SGHDT and CDR2 reads YYEEEE. Using the deep immunoSEQ assay, TCR CDR3 regions were amplified from genomic DNA by multiplex PCR. Genomic DNA extracted from each cell subset was distributed evenly over all wells of several immunoSEQ 96-well plates, and each plate served as one replicate. For unsorted PBMC, each replicate PCR was loaded with 300 to 350 ng genomic DNA, equivalent to about 30,000 T cell genomes. Ten immunoSEQ deep assay plates were used to sequence the unsorted PBMC genomic DNA. Purified libraries were measured with a Qubit 3.0 fluorometer, size-checked on a Bioanalyzer 2100, and measured again with the KAPA Library Quantification kit. Every immunoSEQ 96-well plate was sequenced on a dedicated single-read 150-cycle Illumina NextSeq 550 flow cell. On the study's bioinformatics: Because the immunoSEQ output included only junctional sequences and no quality scores, the filtering could not be the same as the filtering used for full-length reads. To assign V/J genes and CDR3, sequences were annotated against IMGT germline references using PyIR, a Python wrapper for IgBLAST v1.9. Reads were removed for weak V/J assignments (E-value above 1e-6), missing CDR3, stop codons, out-of-frame junctions, or ambiguous translated residues. V3J clonotypes were defined as sequences sharing the same inferred V gene, J gene, and CDR3 amino acid sequence. To compute the percentage overlap between repertoires, the number of shared unique clonotypes was divided by the size of the smaller repertoire. Repertoire richness was assessed with RTK rarefaction, the Chao1 estimator, and Recon v2.1 estimates of unobserved clonotypes. TCRdb retrieved this table from immuneACCESS and kept in-frame rearrangements only. Not all clones are present; in checked studies, unresolved V genes account for under half, and no reason is known for the remainder. V and J calls and clone size are copied from that table; D and trimming were computed from the DNA. This sample lists fewer than 500,000 clones; 75% to 80% were detected once. Approximately 12% of the sample is held by the ten biggest clonotypes.

The sequenced material came from PBMCs. This TCR was sampled from a woman in her thirties or forties in good health. Some clones in this sample may be carry-over from other donors' samples. The rearrangement joined TRBV5-6 to TRBJ2-1; TRBD1 is a possible D gene, resting on 6 matching bases. The DNA sequence follows: TGTGCCAGCAGGATAGGACAGTCCGGGAATGAGCAGTTCTTC. Its coded protein is CASRIGQSGNEQFF. The full variable domain, with segments outside the CDR3 supplied by the reference TRBV5-6 and TRBJ2-1 proteins, appears as DAGVTQSPTHLIKTRGQQVTLRCSPKSGHDTVSWYQQALGQGPQFIFQYYEEEERQRGNFPDRFSGHQFPNYSSELNVNALLLGDSALYLCASRIGQSGNEQFFGPGTRLTVL.